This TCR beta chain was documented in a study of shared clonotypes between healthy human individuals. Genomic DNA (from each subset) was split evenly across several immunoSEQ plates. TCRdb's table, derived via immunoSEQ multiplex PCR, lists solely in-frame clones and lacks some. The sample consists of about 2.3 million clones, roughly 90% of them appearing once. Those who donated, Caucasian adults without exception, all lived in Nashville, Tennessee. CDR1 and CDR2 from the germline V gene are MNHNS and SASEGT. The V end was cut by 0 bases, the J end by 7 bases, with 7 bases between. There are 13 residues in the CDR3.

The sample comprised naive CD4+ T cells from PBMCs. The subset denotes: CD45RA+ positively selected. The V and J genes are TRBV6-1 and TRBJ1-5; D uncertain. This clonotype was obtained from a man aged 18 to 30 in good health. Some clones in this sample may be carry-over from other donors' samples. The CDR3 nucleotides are TGTGCCAGCAGTGAAGCGTATAGGCAGCCCCAGCATTTT. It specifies CASSEAYRQPQHF.